This T cell receptor (beta chain) was observed in a study of cytomegalovirus exposure and HLA in healthy donors. Overall study findings and caveats: Most TCR beta V segments were productive about 87% or about 30% of the time in an earlier analysis. Immune exposure data for these donors was limited to CMV serostatus.

CDR1 and CDR2 from the germline V gene are SGHNT and YYREEE (reference sequence). The CDR3 has 16 residues. V lost 0 bases, J lost 3 bases, and 2 bases stayed unmatched. As concerns this clone: Its antigen is unknown.

The PCR was carried out with 60 Vbeta primers and 13 Jbeta primers. Some clones are missing from TCRdb's copy, which holds only in-frame ones; the method was immunoSEQ multiplex PCR. This table has 200,000 to 250,000 clones, approximately 88% appearing once. Sequencing used PBMCs. This sequence was found in a boy aged 2 to 10 in good health and CMV-seronegative. The chain links TRBV5-4 to TRBJ2-3, with 12 bases matching TRBD2. In DNA, the CDR3 is TGTGCCAGCAGCTTGGGAGGACTAGCGGGGACAGATACGCAGTATTTT. This gives the protein CASSLGGLAGTDTQYF.